The T cell receptor (beta chain) under discussion was sequenced for a study of T cell responses to AZD1222 COVID-19 vaccine (dated by TCRdb to the early 2020s). Describing the broader study: TCR sequencing covered 230 to 250 trial participants: about 210 given two doses of AZD1222 and approximately 26 given two doses of MenACWY control vaccine. Trial participants were enrolled into age subgroups of 18-55, 56-69 and 70-plus years, which contained approximately 150, 28 and 58 TCR-sequenced participants, respectively. What the research found in general, with its limitations: The 56-69-year group was small, and its depth increase did not reach significance, likely because of low power. Participants were mostly white British, with more females than males. The authors suggested clonal diversity may have been underestimated. Nearly half of unique spike-specific TCRs reportedly recognized epitopes outside regions mutated in the B.1.351 and B.1.1.7 variants. Because no day 14 peak-response samples were available, the repertoires could be characterized only after the peak T cell response. The whole spike protein was spanned by vaccine-associated CD4 TCRs, and dominant responses were seen in regions 160-218 and 743-854. Conclusions about previously exposed vaccinees are limited because only a handful of AZD1222 recipients were SARS-CoV-2 seropositive at baseline. A significant rise in spike-specific TCR breadth and depth was observed after two AZD1222 doses relative to day 0 and relative to MenACWY recipients.

The CDR3 regions of human TCRbeta chains were analyzed by immunosequencing. In the source study's methods: Repertoire TCRs were checked for matches against a reference library of SARS-CoV-2-specific TCRs that had been generated using the MIRA antigen-specificity platform. Breadth was defined as the fraction of unique TCRs that were SARS-CoV-2-associated, and depth was defined as the fraction of total T cells that were SARS-CoV-2-associated. Using the MIRA data, each spike-specific TCR was mapped to the spike region that the TCR reacts to and placed in a CD4 or CD8 class. Log10-transformed breadth and depth values were compared by one-way ANOVA with Sidak's multiple comparisons tests. Held by TCRdb, this immuneACCESS table contains in-frame sequences only and omits some clones. Under half of the omission traces to an unresolved V gene where checked; the cause of the rest is unknown. That table furnishes V, J and clone size, whereas the DNA furnished D and trimming. Counted in this sample were about 140,000 clones; approximately 93% of them appeared once. The top ten hold 0.91% of the sample.

About this clone itself: Its antigen remains unidentified. The record has no base qualities; no much larger clone is one base away.

Based on the germline V gene (reference sequence), the CDR1 and CDR2 sequences are SSHAT and FNYEAQ. The CDR3 sequence holds 15 residues, the cysteine and phenylalanine included. The only DNA kept is the CDR3, 45 bases in frame from the first base. V loses 1 base of germline sequence and J loses 0 bases, and the interval between the two ends is 6 bases. What the time point label conveys for this sample: baseline before first vaccination. The intended sense of this specimen's treatment or condition label: meningococcal conjugate vaccine given as trial control. The vaccinee samples were drawn from two UK trials, COV001 and COV002, one of which was a single-blind randomized controlled phase 2/3 trial testing AZD1222 (ChAdOx1 nCoV-19) in healthy adults. For TCRbeta chain sequencing, PBMC samples from trial participants were taken at day 0 and at day 28 after the second dose.

Here the sequenced sample was peripheral blood, taken on day 0 of MenACWY control vaccination. The clonotype comes from an adult in good health. Here the chain combines TRBV7-7 and TRBJ2-2; the D gene cannot be resolved reliably. The CDR3 loop reads CASSLDGPNTGELFF. The base sequence is TGTGCCAGCAGCTTAGACGGCCCGAACACCGGGGAGCTGTTTTTT.